The 26 T cell receptor beta chains presented below share a single source sample, sequenced in a study of T cells in Graves' hyperthyroidism and ophthalmopathy. Amplification of TCR beta CDR3 regions used RNA as the template. Researchers ran a first-round RT-PCR on the TCR CDR3 using the HTBI primer set. TCRdb passed the multiplex PCR reads through MiXCR, listing each CDR3 protein once. The sample includes hundreds of thousands of distinct CDR3 sequences, roughly 14% of them seen just once. Sequencing input: blood. These receptor sequences come from a woman aged 40 to 49 with Graves' ophthalmopathy.

This clonotype was counted only a few times. This chain links TRBV19 with TRBJ1-2; a weak D match, TRBD1 (5 bases). V lost 6 bases, J lost 4 bases, and 15 bases lay in between. This CDR3 is 14 amino acids long. CDR1 LNHDA and CDR2 SQIVND come from the germline V gene (reference sequence). CDR3 in amino acids: CASSVPGDSYGYTF. The CDR3 nucleotides are TGTGCCAGTAGCGTCCCGGGGGATTCCTATGGCTACACCTTC.

The chain couples TRBV9 to TRBJ1-1; D remains ambiguous. V was trimmed by 0 bases and J by 11 bases, leaving 14 bases between them. CDR3 length equals 13 residues. In germline, CDR1 is SGDLS, CDR2 YYNGEE. CDR3 coding DNA: TGTGCCAGCAGCGTAGCTGGAGCGGTGCCGGCTTTCTTT. It is translated as CASSVAGAVPAFF.

This clonotype was recorded many times. The chain's CDR3 is CASSFSRALSTGELFF. The CDR3, as DNA: TGTGCCAGCAGCTTTAGTAGGGCGCTTTCCACCGGGGAGCTGTTTTTT. V usage is TRBV11-2 and J usage is TRBJ2-2; D unresolved. The CDR3 extends over 16 amino acids. V was trimmed by 3 bases and J by 4 bases, leaving 15 bases between them. Germline V gene data show CDR1 as SGHAT and CDR2 as FQNNGV.

This chain joins TRBV4-1 and TRBJ2-3, with 8 bases fitting TRBD2. Unmatched junction bases numbered 16, after V lost 4 bases and J lost 4 bases. The CDR3 has 18 amino acids. Germline CDR1 is MGHRA and CDR2 is YSYEKL. The chain's CDR3 is CASSPRTAGLVSADTQYF. CDR3 in DNA: TGCGCCAGCAGCCCCCGAACGGCGGGACTAGTCTCCGCAGATACGCAGTATTTT.

This clonotype occurred many times. This chain uses TRBV6-1 with TRBJ2-7; 12 bases are shared with TRBD1. The V gene end was trimmed by 11 bases and the J gene end by 7 bases; junction bases not matched to a gene: 9. This CDR3 region has 13 residues. Per the germline V gene, CDR1 is MNHNS and CDR2 is SASEGT. CDR3 loop: CAASGDRGREQYF. CDR3 coding DNA: TGTGCCGCCAGTGGGGACAGGGGGCGGGAGCAGTACTTC.

The chain combines TRBV7-2 with TRBJ2-2; TRBD2 is a possible D gene (5 bases). The CDR3 contains 14 residues. V was shortened by 3 bases and J by 5 bases, with 10 bases between the two germline ends. From germline, CDR1 is SGHTA and CDR2 FQGNSA. CDR3 sequence (DNA): TGTGCCAGCAGCTTGGGAGTGGATACCGGGGAGCTGTTTTTT. Amino acid sequence: CASSLGVDTGELFF. Looking up the rest from reference TRBV7-2 and TRBJ2-2 gives the full variable domain: GAGVSQSPSNKVTEKGKDVELRCDPISGHTALYWYRQSLGQGLEFLIYFQGNSAPDKSGLPSDRFSAERTGGSVSTLTIQRTQQEDSAVYLCASSLGVDTGELFFGEGSRLTVL.

This clonotype was counted at least ten times. The chain combines TRBV25-1 with TRBJ2-2; tentatively, D is TRBD1 (6 bases). Germline values: CDR1 MGHDK, CDR2 SYGVNS. With 7 bases removed from V and 1 base from J, the gap between germline ends came to 16 bases. CDR3 size: 16 residues. CDR3 bases: TGTGCCAGCACCGACGCCGGGACAAAGAACACCGGGGAGCTGTTTTTT. Its protein is CASTDAGTKNTGELFF.

This clonotype was seen a handful of times. J is TRBJ1-1 and V is TRBV3-1, with a weak D call TRBD1 (5 bases). The CDR3 extends over 14 amino acids. The germline CDR1 and CDR2 sequences are LGHDT and YNNKEL (reference sequence). V was cut by 7 bases and J by 5 bases, with 17 bases left in between. CDR3 region: CASKGEGLGTEAFF. CDR3 sequence (DNA): TGTGCCAGCAAAGGAGAGGGGCTGGGGACTGAAGCTTTCTTT.

This chain links TRBV6-2 or TRBV6-3 with TRBJ2-4; D assignment may be TRBD1 or TRBD2 (5 bases each). The CDR3 spans 14 residues. The V gene lost 6 bases and the J gene lost 1 base, with 10 bases spanning the gap. The germline CDR1 and CDR2 sequences are MNHEY and SVGEGT. The CDR3 bases are TGTGCCAGCAGAGAAGAGGGGGCCAAAAACATTCAGTACTTC. It is translated as CASREEGAKNIQYF.

This clonotype was observed many times. J is TRBJ1-1 and V is TRBV10-3, with 11 bases fitting TRBD1. Per germline, CDR1 ENHRY and CDR2 SYGVKD. V was pared by 10 bases and J by 6 bases, with 7 bases of the junction left unmatched. This CDR3 spans 13 amino acids. CDR3 amino acids: CATGQGAPSEAFF. CDR3 sequence (DNA): TGTGCCACCGGACAGGGGGCTCCGTCTGAAGCTTTCTTT.

Ten or more counts support this clonotype. The chain couples TRBV27 to TRBJ1-1; TRBD1 aligns across 7 bases. Looked up from germline, CDR1 is MNHEY and CDR2 is SMNVEV (reference sequence). Trimming took 5 bases from V and 0 from J; bases not matched to a gene: 9. CDR3 length equals 16 residues. The CDR3 DNA is TGTGCCAGCAGTAGTCCAATACAGGGGCTGAACACTGAAGCTTTCTTT. This encodes CASSSPIQGLNTEAFF.

This clonotype has a count of ten or more. The J gene is TRBJ2-7, the V gene TRBV28; D may match TRBD1 or TRBD2 (5 bases each). Between the trimmed V and J ends, which lost 8 bases and 6 bases, there was a span of 20 bases. This CDR3 is 14 amino acids long. CDR1 MDHEN and CDR2 SYDVKM come from the germline V gene. The CDR3 nucleotides read TGTGCCAGCGTACTTGACCTCGGGGCCCCCGAGCAGTACTTC. This codes for CASVLDLGAPEQYF.

This chain connects TRBV12-3 or TRBV12-4 to TRBJ1-1; D is possibly TRBD1 (5 bases). The CDR3 has 13 amino acids. Trimming cost V 6 bases and J 11 bases, with 19 bases left between them. The DNA of the CDR3 is TGTGCCAGCAGGGGACGGACGGCCTCCAAGGCTTTCTTT. It specifies CASRGRTASKAFF.

This clonotype was found many times. This chain uses TRBV6-1 with TRBJ1-5, with D possibly matching TRBD1 (6 bases). The CDR3 is 16 residues long. Between the trimmed V and J ends, which lost 4 bases and 8 bases, there was a span of 21 bases. CDR1 and CDR2 (germline): MNHNS, SASEGT. In DNA, the CDR3 is TGTGCCAGCAGTGGATTCTGGAGGGGGGGTGTGGAGCCCCAGCATTTT. The encoded protein is CASSGFWRGGVEPQHF.

In its sample, this clonotype was seen many times. This chain links TRBV6-1 with TRBJ1-1, with D perhaps matching TRBD1 (5 bases). The V end lost 8 bases, the J end lost 5 bases, and 15 bases lay between the germline ends. Germline CDR1 and CDR2: MNHNS and SASEGT. This CDR3 comprises 13 residues. This CDR3 is CASGPGGGTEAFF. In DNA form, the CDR3 reads TGTGCCAGCGGCCCGGGGGGGGGGACTGAAGCTTTCTTT.

This clonotype was picked up a small number of times. The V call is TRBV29-1, the J call TRBJ1-5; no definite D call. Germline V gene data show CDR1 as SQVTM and CDR2 as ANQGSEA. CDR3 size: 13 residues. Deletions cut 5 bases from V and 0 bases from J, with 8 bases between. CDR3 in amino acids: CSVLLNSNQPQHF. The CDR3 nucleotides are TGCAGCGTTCTTTTGAATAGCAATCAGCCCCAGCATTTT.

The CDR3 is CSAKGLAGVETQYF. CDR3 nucleotides: TGCAGTGCCAAGGGACTAGCGGGAGTTGAGACCCAGTACTTC. The rearrangement links TRBV20-1 to TRBJ2-5; 14 bases line up with TRBD2. J lost 5 bases, V lost 6 bases, and 5 bases had no gene match. The CDR3 spans 14 residues. Germline CDR1 is DFQATT and CDR2 is SNEGSKA (reference sequence).

This clonotype was counted many times. This rearrangement joins TRBV27 to TRBJ2-1, with D unclear. Trimming stripped 4 bases from V and 8 bases from J, with 9 bases between. This CDR3 is built from 12 residues. Germline assignment: CDR1 MNHEY and CDR2 SMNVEV (reference sequence). CDR3 sequence: CASSWTGHEQFF. DNA of the CDR3: TGTGCCAGCAGTTGGACCGGCCATGAGCAGTTCTTC.

This clonotype was observed many times. V and J are TRBV28 and TRBJ2-5; D possibly corresponds to TRBD2 (7 bases). Trimming took off 4 bases at V and 5 bases at J, with 17 bases between the two ends. CDR1 is MDHEN and CDR2 is SYDVKM in the germline V gene. The CDR3 has 15 amino acids. In nucleotides, the CDR3 is TGTGCCAGCAGTTGGGGGCTAGCGGACGTGGAGACCCAGTACTTC. Its translation is CASSWGLADVETQYF.

In this sample, this clonotype turned up a few times. This chain uses TRBV4-2 with TRBJ2-4; TRBD1 matches at 8 bases. Germline loops: CDR1 LGHNA, CDR2 YNFKEQ. The CDR3 is made up of 15 amino acids. V shed 8 bases, J shed 7 bases, and the junction held 13 bases outside the gene matches. The CDR3 loop reads CASQGPAGDRNIQYF. CDR3 coding DNA: TGTGCCAGCCAGGGGCCAGCCGGGGACAGGAACATTCAGTACTTC.

This rearrangement joins TRBV12-3 or TRBV12-4 to TRBJ1-5; 7 positions match TRBD1. The CDR3 runs to 14 residues. V was pared by 7 bases and J by 6 bases, with 9 bases of the junction left unmatched. This CDR3 is CASTADRDGQPQHF. The CDR3 nucleotides are TGTGCCAGCACCGCCGACAGGGACGGTCAGCCCCAGCATTTT.

The chain is built from TRBV7-2 and TRBJ2-7; TRBD2 aligns across 11 bases. Trimming at V came to 4 bases and at J to 4 bases, leaving 6 bases not matched to a gene. The CDR3 sequence is 15 residues long. Germline V lookup: CDR1 SGHTA, CDR2 FQGNSA. CDR3 coding DNA: TGTGCCAGCAGCTCTACTAGCGGGAGTTTGTACGAGCAGTACTTC. It codes for CASSSTSGSLYEQYF. The whole variable domain, remainder taken from reference TRBV7-2 and TRBJ2-7, is GAGVSQSPSNKVTEKGKDVELRCDPISGHTALYWYRQSLGQGLEFLIYFQGNSAPDKSGLPSDRFSAERTGGSVSTLTIQRTQQEDSAVYLCASSSTSGSLYEQYFGPGTRLTVT.

At least ten counts were recorded for this clonotype. J is TRBJ2-7 and V is TRBV4-2; D possibly corresponds to TRBD1 (5 bases). Germline V CDR1 and CDR2: LGHNA, YNFKEQ. V lost 4 bases, J lost 1 base, and 20 bases lay in between. The CDR3 consists of 17 residues. The CDR3 sequence is CASSPDSREGDSYEQYF. The CDR3 DNA sequence: TGTGCCAGCAGCCCTGACAGCAGGGAAGGGGATTCCTACGAGCAGTACTTC.

This clonotype was counted only a few times. The rearrangement joins TRBV6-5 to TRBJ2-7; 11 nucleotides align to TRBD2. The CDR3 runs 15 residues. V lost 3 bases and J lost 4; bases outside the gene matches: 5. Looked up from germline, CDR1 is MNHEY and CDR2 is SVGAGI. The CDR3 here is CASSYPTSGNYEQYF. CDR3 sequence (DNA): TGTGCCAGCAGTTATCCGACTAGCGGGAATTACGAGCAGTACTTC.

This clonotype was counted many times. The V call is TRBV20-1, the J call TRBJ2-5; no clear D. This CDR3 comprises 11 residues. Germline V gene data show CDR1 as DFQATT and CDR2 as SNEGSKA (reference sequence). Trimming removed 3 bases from V and 0 bases from J, with 2 bases in between. CDR3 region: CSASNQETQYF. In DNA form, the CDR3 reads TGCAGTGCTAGTAACCAAGAGACCCAGTACTTC.

This clonotype appeared many times. The V and J genes are TRBV6-1 and TRBJ2-7; TRBD1 might be the D (6 bases). The CDR3 has 15 amino acids. Germline V lookup: CDR1 MNHNS, CDR2 SASEGT. V was trimmed by 3 bases and J by 5 bases, leaving 17 bases between them. CDR3 DNA sequence: TGTGCCAGCAGTGATAGCCGGGACACCCTCGACGAGCAGTACTTC. Its protein is CASSDSRDTLDEQYF.